These 3 T cell receptor beta chains were all obtained from the same sample, sequenced in a study of blood T cell repertoires in COVID-19. TCRdb's copy holds only in-frame clones and misses some; the assay was immunoSEQ multiplex PCR. This sample has 270,000 or so clones, with more than 80% found just once. Sequenced material: PBMCs or T cells enriched from blood (not recorded which). Source of these receptors: a woman aged 25 to 39 with acute COVID-19.

This chain links TRBV10-3 with TRBJ2-7; TRBD1 matches 8 bases. The ends lost 4 bases at V and 11 bases at J; junction bases unmatched: 10. This CDR3 contains 13 residues. CDR1 is ENHRY and CDR2 is SYGVKD in the germline V gene. The CDR3 region has the DNA TGTGCCATCAGTGCAGGGGGCAGCGAGCAGGAGTACTTC. This codes for CAISAGGSEQEYF.

The rearrangement links TRBV24-1 to TRBJ2-3, with TRBD2 matching over 8 bases. Germline V gene sequence: CDR1 KGHDR, CDR2 SFDVKD. V lost 4 bases and J lost 3; bases outside the gene matches: 11. The CDR3 loop spans 17 amino acids. In DNA, the CDR3 is TGTGCCACCAGTGAGCCTACGAATGTAGCGGGAACAGATACGCAGTATTTT. This gives the protein CATSEPTNVAGTDTQYF.

V is TRBV9 and J is TRBJ2-5, with 8 positions matching TRBD2. Germline loops: CDR1 SGDLS, CDR2 YYNGEE. CDR3 size: 16 residues. V trimming: 0 bases; J trimming: 0 bases; junction bases outside the gene matches: 4. For the CDR3, the DNA is TGTGCCAGCAGCGTAGGACTAGCGCAGAACCAAGAGACCCAGTACTTC. Its translation: CASSVGLAQNQETQYF.